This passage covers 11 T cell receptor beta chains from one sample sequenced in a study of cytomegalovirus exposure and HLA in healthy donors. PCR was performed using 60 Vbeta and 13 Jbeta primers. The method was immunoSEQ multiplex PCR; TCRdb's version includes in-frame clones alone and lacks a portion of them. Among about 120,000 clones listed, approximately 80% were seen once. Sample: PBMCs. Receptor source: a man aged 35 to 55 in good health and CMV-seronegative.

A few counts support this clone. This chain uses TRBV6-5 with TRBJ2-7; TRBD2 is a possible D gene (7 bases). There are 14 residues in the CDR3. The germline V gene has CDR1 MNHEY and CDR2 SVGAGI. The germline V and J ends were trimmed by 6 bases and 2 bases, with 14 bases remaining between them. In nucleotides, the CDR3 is TGTGCCAGCAGCGTGGGGCGGGGGCCCTACGAGCAGTACTTC. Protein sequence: CASSVGRGPYEQYF.

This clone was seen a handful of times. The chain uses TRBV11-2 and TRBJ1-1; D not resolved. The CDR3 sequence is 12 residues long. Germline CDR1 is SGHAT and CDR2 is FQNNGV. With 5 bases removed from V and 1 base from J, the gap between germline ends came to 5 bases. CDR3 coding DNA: TGTGCCAGCAGCCGTAGGAACACTGAAGCTTTCTTT. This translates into CASSRRNTEAFF.

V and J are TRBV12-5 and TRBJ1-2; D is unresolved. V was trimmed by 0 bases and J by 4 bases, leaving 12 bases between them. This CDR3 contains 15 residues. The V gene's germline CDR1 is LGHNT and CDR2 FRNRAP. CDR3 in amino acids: CASGLVSGRIYGYTF. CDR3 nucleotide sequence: TGTGCTAGTGGTTTGGTATCGGGGAGGATCTATGGCTACACCTTC.

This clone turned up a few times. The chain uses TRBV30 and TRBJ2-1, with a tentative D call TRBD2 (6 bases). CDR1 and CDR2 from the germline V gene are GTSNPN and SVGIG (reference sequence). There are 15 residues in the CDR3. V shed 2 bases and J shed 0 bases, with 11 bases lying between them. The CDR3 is CAWSQAGSSYNEQFF. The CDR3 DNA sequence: TGTGCCTGGAGTCAGGCGGGATCCTCCTACAATGAGCAGTTCTTC.

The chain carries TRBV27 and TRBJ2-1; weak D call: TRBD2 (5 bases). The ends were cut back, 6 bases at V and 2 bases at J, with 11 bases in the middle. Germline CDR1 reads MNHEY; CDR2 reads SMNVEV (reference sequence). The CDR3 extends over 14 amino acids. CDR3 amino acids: CASSEGKPYNEQFF. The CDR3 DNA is TGTGCCAGCAGCGAGGGAAAGCCCTACAATGAGCAGTTCTTC.

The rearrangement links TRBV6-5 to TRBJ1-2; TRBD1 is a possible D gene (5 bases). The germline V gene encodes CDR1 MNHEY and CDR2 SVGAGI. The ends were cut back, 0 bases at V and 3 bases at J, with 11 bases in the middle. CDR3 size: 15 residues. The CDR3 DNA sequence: TGTGCCAGCAGTTACTCTGGGCAGGGTGACTATGGCTACACCTTC. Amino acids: CASSYSGQGDYGYTF.

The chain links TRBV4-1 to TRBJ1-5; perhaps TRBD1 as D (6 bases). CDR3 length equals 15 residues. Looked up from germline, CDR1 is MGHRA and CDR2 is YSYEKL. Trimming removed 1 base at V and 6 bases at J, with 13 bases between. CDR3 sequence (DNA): TGCGCCAGCAGCCAAGTAAACAGGGTTGGTCAGCCCCAGCATTTT. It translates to CASSQVNRVGQPQHF.

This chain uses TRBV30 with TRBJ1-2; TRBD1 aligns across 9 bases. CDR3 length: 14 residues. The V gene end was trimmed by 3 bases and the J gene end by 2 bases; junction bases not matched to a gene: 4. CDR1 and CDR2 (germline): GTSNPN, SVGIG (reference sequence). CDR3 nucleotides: TGTGCCTGGAGGGGGACAGGGAACAACTATGGCTACACCTTC. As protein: CAWRGTGNNYGYTF. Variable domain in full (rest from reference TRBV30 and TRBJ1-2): SQTIHQWPATLVQPVGSPLSLECTVEGTSNPNLYWYRQAAGRGLQLLFYSVGIGQISSEVPQNLSASRPQDRQFILSSKKLLLSDSGFYLCAWRGTGNNYGYTFGSGTRLTVV.

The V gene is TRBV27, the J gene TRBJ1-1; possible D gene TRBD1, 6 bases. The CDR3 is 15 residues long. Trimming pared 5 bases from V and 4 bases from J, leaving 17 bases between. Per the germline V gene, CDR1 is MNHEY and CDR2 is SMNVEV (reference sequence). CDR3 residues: CASSKAGARGTEAFF. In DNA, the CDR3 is TGTGCCAGCAGTAAGGCAGGGGCCAGGGGCACTGAAGCTTTCTTT.

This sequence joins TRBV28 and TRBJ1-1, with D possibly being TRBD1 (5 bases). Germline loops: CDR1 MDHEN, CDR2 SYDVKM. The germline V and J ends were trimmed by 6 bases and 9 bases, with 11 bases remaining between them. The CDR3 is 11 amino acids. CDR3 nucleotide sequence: TGTGCCAGCAGGGAATGGACAAAAGCTTTCTTT. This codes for CASREWTKAFF.

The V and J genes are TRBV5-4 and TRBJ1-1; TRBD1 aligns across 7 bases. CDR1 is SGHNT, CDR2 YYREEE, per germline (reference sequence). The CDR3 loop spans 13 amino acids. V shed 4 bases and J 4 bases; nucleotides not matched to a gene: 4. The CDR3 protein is CASSPGGGTEAFF. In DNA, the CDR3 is TGTGCCAGCAGCCCAGGGGGTGGCACTGAAGCTTTCTTT.